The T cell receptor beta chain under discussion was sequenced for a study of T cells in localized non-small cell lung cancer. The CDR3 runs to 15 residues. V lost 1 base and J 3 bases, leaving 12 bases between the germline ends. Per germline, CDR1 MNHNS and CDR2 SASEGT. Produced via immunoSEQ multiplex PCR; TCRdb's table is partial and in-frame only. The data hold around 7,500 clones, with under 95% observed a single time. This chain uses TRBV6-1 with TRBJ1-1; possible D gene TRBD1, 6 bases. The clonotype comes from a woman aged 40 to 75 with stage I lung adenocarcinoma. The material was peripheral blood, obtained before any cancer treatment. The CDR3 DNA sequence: TGTGCCAGCAGTGAAGTCGGGGGCGCGGACACTGAAGCTTTCTTT. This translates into CASSEVGGADTEAFF.